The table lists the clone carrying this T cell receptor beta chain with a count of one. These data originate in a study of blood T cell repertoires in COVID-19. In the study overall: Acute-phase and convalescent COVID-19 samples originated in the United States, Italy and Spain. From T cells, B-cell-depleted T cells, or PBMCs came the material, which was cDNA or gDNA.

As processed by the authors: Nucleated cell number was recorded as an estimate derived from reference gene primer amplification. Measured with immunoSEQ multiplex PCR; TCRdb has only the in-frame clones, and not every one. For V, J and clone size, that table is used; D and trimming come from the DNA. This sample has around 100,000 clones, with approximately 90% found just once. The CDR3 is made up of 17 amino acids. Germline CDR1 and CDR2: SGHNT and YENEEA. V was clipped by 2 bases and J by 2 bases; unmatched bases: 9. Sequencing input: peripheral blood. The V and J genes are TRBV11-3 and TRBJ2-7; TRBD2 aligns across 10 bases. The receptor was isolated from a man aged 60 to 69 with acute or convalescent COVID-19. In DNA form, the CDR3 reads TGTGCCAGCAGCTTAACACTAGGACTAGCGGATCCCTACGAGCAGTACTTC. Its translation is CASSLTLGLADPYEQYF.